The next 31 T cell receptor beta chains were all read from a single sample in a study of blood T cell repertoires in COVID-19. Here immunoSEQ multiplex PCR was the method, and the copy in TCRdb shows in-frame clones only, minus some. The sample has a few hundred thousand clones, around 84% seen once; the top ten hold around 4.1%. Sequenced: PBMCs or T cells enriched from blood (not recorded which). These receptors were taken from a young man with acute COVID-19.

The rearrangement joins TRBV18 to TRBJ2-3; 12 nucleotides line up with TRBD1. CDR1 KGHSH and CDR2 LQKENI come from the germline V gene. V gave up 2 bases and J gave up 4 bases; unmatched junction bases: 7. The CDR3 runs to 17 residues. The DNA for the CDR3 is TGTGCCAGCTCACCAAGGTCCGGGACAGGGGGCTCAGATACGCAGTATTTT. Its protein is CASSPRSGTGGSDTQYF. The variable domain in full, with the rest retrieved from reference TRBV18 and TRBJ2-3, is NAGVMQNPRHLVRRRGQEARLRCSPMKGHSHVYWYRQLPEEGLKFMVYLQKENIIDESGMPKERFSAEFPKEGPSILRIQQVVRGDSAAYFCASSPRSGTGGSDTQYFGPGTRLTVL.

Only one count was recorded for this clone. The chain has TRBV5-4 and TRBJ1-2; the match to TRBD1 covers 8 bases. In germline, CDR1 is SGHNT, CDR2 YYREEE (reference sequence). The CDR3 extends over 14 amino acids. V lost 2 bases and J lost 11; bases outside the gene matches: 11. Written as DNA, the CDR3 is TGTGCCAGCAGCTTTTGGGCTCGGGACAGGCGGTACACCTTC. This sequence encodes CASSFWARDRRYTF.

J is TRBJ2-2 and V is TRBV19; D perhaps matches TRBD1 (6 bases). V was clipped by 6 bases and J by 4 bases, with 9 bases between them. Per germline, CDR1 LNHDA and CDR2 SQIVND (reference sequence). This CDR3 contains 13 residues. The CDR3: CASSLRGTGELFF. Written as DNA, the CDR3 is TGTGCCAGTAGCCTCAGGGGCACCGGGGAGCTGTTTTTT. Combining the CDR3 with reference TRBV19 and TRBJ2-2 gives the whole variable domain DGGITQSPKYLFRKEGQNVTLSCEQNLNHDAMYWYRQDPGQGLRLIYYSQIVNDFQKGDIAEGYSVSREKKESFPLTVTSAQKNPTAFYLCASSLRGTGELFFGEGSRLTVL.

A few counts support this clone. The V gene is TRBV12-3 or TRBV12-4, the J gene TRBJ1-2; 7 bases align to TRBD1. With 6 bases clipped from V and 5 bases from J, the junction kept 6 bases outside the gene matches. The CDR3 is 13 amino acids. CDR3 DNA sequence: TGTGCCAGCAGGGGACAGACCGAGTATGGCTACACCTTC. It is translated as CASRGQTEYGYTF.

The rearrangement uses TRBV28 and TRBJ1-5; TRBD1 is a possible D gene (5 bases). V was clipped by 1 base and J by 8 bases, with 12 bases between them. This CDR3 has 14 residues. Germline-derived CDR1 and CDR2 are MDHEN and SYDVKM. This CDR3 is CASSLLWGSKPQHF. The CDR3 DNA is TGTGCCAGCAGTTTATTGTGGGGCTCCAAGCCCCAGCATTTT.

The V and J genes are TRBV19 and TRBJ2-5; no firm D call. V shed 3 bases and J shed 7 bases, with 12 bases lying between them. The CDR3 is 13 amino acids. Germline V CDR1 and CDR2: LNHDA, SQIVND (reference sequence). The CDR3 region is CASSMRRAGTQYF. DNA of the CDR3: TGTGCCAGTAGTATGAGGAGAGCTGGGACCCAGTACTTC.

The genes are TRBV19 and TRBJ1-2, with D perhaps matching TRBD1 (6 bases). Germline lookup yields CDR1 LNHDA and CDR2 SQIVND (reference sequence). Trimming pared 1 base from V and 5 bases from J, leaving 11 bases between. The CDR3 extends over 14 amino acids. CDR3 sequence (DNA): TGTGCCAGTAGTATAGGCGCGGGGGCTTATGGCTACACCTTC. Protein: CASSIGAGAYGYTF. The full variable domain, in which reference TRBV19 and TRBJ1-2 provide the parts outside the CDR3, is DGGITQSPKYLFRKEGQNVTLSCEQNLNHDAMYWYRQDPGQGLRLIYYSQIVNDFQKGDIAEGYSVSREKKESFPLTVTSAQKNPTAFYLCASSIGAGAYGYTFGSGTRLTVV.

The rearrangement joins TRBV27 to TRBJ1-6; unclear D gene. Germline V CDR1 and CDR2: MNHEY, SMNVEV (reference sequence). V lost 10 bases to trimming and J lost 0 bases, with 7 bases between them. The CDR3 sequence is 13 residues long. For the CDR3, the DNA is TGTGCCATCAAGAGCTCCTATAATTCACCCCTCCACTTT. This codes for CAIKSSYNSPLHF.

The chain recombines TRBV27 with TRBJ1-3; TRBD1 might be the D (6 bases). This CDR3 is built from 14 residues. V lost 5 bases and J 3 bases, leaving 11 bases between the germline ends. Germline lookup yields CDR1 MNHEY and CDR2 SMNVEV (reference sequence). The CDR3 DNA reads TGTGCCAGCAGTAGAGGGGGGGATGGAAACACCATATATTTT. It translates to CASSRGGDGNTIYF.

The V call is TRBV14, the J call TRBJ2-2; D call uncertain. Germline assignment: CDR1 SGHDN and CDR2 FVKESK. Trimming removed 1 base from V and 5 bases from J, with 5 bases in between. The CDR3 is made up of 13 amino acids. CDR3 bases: TGTGCCAGCAGCCAAGTGTTAACCGGGGAGCTGTTTTTT. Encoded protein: CASSQVLTGELFF.

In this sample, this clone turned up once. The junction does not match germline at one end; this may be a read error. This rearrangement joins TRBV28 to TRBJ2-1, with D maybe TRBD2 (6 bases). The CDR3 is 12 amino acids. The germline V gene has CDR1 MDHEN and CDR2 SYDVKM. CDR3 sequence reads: CATGNHRDFFLF. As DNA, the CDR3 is TGTGCCACCGGAAACCACCGGGACTTCTTTCTCTTC.

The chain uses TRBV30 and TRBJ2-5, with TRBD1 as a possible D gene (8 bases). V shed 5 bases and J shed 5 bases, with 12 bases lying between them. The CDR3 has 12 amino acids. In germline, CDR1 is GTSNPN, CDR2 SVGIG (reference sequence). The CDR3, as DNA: TGTGCCTGGTCACAGGGGGGGGAGACCCAGTACTTC. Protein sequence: CAWSQGGETQYF.

The CDR3 spells CSVPWERQPQHF. The CDR3 region has the DNA TGCAGCGTACCTTGGGAGAGACAGCCCCAGCATTTT. This sequence joins TRBV29-1 and TRBJ1-5; D remains ambiguous. Germline loops: CDR1 SQVTM, CDR2 ANQGSEA. The V end was cut by 6 bases, the J end by 7 bases, with 13 bases between. The CDR3 is 12 residues long.

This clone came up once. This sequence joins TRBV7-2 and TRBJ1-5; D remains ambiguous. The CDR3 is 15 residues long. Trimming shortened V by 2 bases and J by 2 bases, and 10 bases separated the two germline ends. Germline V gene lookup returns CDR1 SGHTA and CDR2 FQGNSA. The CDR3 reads CASSLSRGGNQPQHF. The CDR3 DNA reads TGTGCCAGCAGCTTATCTCGGGGAGGCAATCAGCCCCAGCATTTT.

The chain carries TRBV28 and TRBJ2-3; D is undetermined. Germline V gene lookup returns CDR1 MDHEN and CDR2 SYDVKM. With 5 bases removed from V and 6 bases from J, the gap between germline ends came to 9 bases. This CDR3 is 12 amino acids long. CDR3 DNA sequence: TGTGCCAGCAGTCAAGAGTTGGATACGCAGTATTTT. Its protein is CASSQELDTQYF.

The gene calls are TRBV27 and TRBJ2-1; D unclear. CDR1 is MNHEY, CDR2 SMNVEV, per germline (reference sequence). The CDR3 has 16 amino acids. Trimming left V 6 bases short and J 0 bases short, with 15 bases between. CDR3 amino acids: CASSLWATSSYNEQFF. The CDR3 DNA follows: TGTGCCAGCAGCCTCTGGGCGACCAGCTCCTACAATGAGCAGTTCTTC.

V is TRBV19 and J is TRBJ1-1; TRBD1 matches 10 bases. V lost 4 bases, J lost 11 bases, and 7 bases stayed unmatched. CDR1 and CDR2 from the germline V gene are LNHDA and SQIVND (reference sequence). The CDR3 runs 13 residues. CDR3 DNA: TGTGCCAGTAGTAAAGAAGGACAGGGGGTGGCTTTCTTT. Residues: CASSKEGQGVAFF.

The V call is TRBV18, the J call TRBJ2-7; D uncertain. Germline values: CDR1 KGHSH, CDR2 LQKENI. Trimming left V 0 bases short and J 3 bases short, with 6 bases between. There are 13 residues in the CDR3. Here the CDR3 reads CASSPPGNYEQYV. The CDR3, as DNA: TGTGCCAGCTCACCACCGGGCAACTACGAGCAGTACGTC.

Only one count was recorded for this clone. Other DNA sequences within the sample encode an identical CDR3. CDR3: CASSPGTEETQYF. CDR3 sequence (DNA): TGTGCCAGCTCACCCGGGACAGAAGAGACCCAGTACTTC. The V call is TRBV18, the J call TRBJ2-5, with 7 bases aligning to TRBD1. Germline trimming cut 3 bases from V and 3 bases from J; bases unmatched to any gene: 1. The germline V gene encodes CDR1 KGHSH and CDR2 LQKENI. The CDR3 length is 13 residues.

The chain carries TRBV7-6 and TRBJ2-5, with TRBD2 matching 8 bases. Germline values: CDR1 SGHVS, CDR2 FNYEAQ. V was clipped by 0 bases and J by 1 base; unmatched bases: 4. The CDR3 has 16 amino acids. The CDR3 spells CASSLAGAGAQETQYF. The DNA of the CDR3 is TGTGCCAGCAGCTTAGCCGGAGCGGGGGCCCAAGAGACCCAGTACTTC.

CDR3 DNA sequence: TGTGCCACCAGCACAGTTCTAAGACAGGGTCGCGATGAGCAGTTCTTC. As protein: CATSTVLRQGRDEQFF. The chain combines TRBV15 with TRBJ2-1; the match to TRBD1 covers 7 bases. Germline V gene data show CDR1 as LNHNV and CDR2 as YYDKDF (reference sequence). The trim removed 4 bases at V and 8 bases at J, leaving 14 bases unmatched. The CDR3 length is 16 residues. Combining the CDR3 with reference TRBV15 and TRBJ2-1 gives the whole variable domain DAMVIQNPRYQVTQFGKPVTLSCSQTLNHNVMYWYQQKSSQAPKLLFHYYDKDFNNEADTPDNFQSRRPNTSFCFLDIRSPGLGDTAMYLCATSTVLRQGRDEQFFGPGTRLTVL.

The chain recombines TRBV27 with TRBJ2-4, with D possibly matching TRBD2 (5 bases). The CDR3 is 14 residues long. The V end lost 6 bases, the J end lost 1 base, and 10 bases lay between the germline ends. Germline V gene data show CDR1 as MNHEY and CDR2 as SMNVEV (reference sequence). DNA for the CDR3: TGTGCCAGCAGCCTCTGGAGGGCCAAAAACATTCAGTACTTC. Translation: CASSLWRAKNIQYF.

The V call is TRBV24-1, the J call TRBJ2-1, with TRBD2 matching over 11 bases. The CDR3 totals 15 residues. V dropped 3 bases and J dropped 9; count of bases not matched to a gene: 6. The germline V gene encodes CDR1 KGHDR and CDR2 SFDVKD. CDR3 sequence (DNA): TGTGCCACCAGTGATAGCCTAGCGGGAGGCACTGAGCAGTTCTTC. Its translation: CATSDSLAGGTEQFF.

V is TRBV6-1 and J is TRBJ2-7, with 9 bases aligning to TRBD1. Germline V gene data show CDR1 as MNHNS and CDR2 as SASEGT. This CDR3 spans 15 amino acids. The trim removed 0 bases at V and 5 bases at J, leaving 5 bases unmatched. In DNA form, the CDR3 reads TGTGCCAGCAGTGAAGCGACAGGGGGTCTCGACGAGCAGTACGTC. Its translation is CASSEATGGLDEQYV.

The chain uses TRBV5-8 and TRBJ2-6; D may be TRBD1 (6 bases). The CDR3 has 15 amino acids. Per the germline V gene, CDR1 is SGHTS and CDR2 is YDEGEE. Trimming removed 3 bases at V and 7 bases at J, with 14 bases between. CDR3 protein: CASSSQGSFANVLTF. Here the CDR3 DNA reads TGTGCCAGCAGCTCACAGGGTAGCTTCGCCAACGTCCTGACTTTC.

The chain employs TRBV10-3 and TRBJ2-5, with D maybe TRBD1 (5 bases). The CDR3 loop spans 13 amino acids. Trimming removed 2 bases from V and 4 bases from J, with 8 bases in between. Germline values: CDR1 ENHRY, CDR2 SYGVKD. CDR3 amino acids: CAISEGQGETQYF. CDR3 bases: TGTGCCATCAGTGAGGGGCAGGGAGAGACCCAGTACTTC.

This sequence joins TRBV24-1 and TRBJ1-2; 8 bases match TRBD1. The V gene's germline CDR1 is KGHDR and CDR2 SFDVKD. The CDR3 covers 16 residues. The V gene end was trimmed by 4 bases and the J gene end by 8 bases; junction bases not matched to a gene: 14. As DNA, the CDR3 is TGTGCCACCAGTGACCCCACAAGACAGGGGTTCGGCGGCTACACCTTC. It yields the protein CATSDPTRQGFGGYTF.

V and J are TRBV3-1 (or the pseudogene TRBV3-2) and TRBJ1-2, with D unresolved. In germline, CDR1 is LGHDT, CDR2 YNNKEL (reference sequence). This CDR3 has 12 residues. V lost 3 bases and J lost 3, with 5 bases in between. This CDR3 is CASSHGDYGYTF. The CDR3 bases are TGTGCCAGCAGCCACGGGGACTATGGCTACACCTTC.

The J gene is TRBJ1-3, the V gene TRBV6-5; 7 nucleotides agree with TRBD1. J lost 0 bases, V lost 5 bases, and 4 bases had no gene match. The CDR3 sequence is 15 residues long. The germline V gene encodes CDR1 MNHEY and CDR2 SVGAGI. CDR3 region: CASSPGQASGNTIYF. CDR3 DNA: TGTGCCAGCAGTCCAGGACAGGCCTCTGGAAACACCATATATTTT.

CDR3 in DNA: TGTGCCACCAGTGATCCAGGGGGCGACTATGGCTACACCTTC. Protein product: CATSDPGGDYGYTF. The chain employs TRBV24-1 and TRBJ1-2; TRBD1 agrees at 8 bases. Germline-derived CDR1 and CDR2 are KGHDR and SFDVKD. This CDR3 is built from 14 residues. The V segment lost 3 bases and the J segment 3 bases; nucleotides outside the gene matches: 2.

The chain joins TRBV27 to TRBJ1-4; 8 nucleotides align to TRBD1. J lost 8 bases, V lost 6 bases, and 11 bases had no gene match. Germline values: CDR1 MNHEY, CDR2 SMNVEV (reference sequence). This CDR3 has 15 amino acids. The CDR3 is CASSLGSRGREKLFF. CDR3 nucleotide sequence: TGTGCCAGCAGCTTAGGGTCCAGGGGGCGAGAAAAACTGTTTTTT.